The 4 T cell receptor beta chains listed next were all sequenced from one sample in a study of blood T cell repertoires in COVID-19. Using immunoSEQ multiplex PCR, the repertoire was profiled, and TCRdb retains in-frame clones only, with some absent. The sample comprises over 130,000 clones, approximately 78% of which are singletons, and about 4.3% rests with the top ten. The specimen was peripheral blood. The receptors were gathered from an elderly woman with acute or convalescent COVID-19.

The chain links TRBV12-3 or TRBV12-4 to TRBJ1-2; 8 nucleotides match TRBD1. Losses at the gene ends were 4 bases for V and 8 bases for J; bases not matched to a gene: 6. The CDR3 totals 13 residues. The CDR3 DNA follows: TGTGCCAGCAGTTACGGCAGGGGGCTCGGCTACACCTTC. Its protein product is CASSYGRGLGYTF.

The chain recombines TRBV12-2 with TRBJ1-2. TRBV12-2 is designated a pseudogene. This CDR3 region has 14 residues. DNA of the CDR3: TGTGCAAGTCGCTTAGGACGGGAGGTATATGGCTACACCTTC. Translating gives CASRLGREVYGYTF.

The rearrangement links TRBV18 to TRBJ1-3; 10 bases align to TRBD1. Germline V CDR1 and CDR2: KGHSH, LQKENI. V was clipped by 3 bases and J by 1 base; unmatched bases: 3. CDR3 length: 16 residues. The CDR3 nucleotides are TGTGCCAGCTCACCGAGACAGGGGGCGTCTGGAAACACCATATATTTT. As protein: CASSPRQGASGNTIYF.

This clone was counted only a few times. The chain combines TRBV5-8 with TRBJ1-5; no clear D gene. The germline V and J ends were trimmed by 3 bases and 0 bases, with 16 bases remaining between them. There are 17 residues in the CDR3. Germline CDR1 reads SGHTS; CDR2 reads YDEGEE. The CDR3 bases are TGTGCCAGCAGCTCCGGGATTCTTGGCTATAGCAATCAGCCCCAGCATTTT. Protein: CASSSGILGYSNQPQHF.